This T cell receptor (beta chain) was obtained from a study of shared clonotypes between healthy human individuals. Regarding this clone: Its cognate antigen is unknown.

The CDR3 length is 16 residues. Germline-derived CDR1 and CDR2 are SGHAT and FQNNGV. V shed 2 bases and J 4 bases; nucleotides not matched to a gene: 11. The repertoire was sequenced with immunoSEQ multiplex PCR; TCRdb's copy has only in-frame clones and lacks some. The sample yields millions of clones, over 85% seen once. CD45RA-negative memory and CD45RA+ naive subsets were split from the CD4+ cells. Broader study findings: It was anticipated that sequencing depth would influence how many clonotypes donors shared. Roughly 5% of naive CD4 clonotypes were common to four donors. Collection of samples was limited to blood; tissue repertoires likely differ.

Sequences were obtained from naive CD4+ T cells sorted from blood. Subset: CD45RA+ positively selected. The chain has TRBV11-2 and TRBJ2-7, with 7 bases aligning to TRBD1. The receptor was derived from a man aged 18 to 29 in good health. Here the CDR3 DNA reads TGTGCCAGCAGCTTAAGAGGGGGCTCCGGACGGTACGAGCAGTACTTC. Its protein product is CASSLRGGSGRYEQYF. Together with reference TRBV11-2 and TRBJ2-7, the CDR3 gives the full variable domain: EAGVAQSPRYKIIEKRQSVAFWCNPISGHATLYWYQQILGQGPKLLIQFQNNGVVDDSQLPKDRFSAERLKGVDSTLKIQPAKLEDSAVYLCASSLRGGSGRYEQYFGPGTRLTVT.